A single sample is the source of the 27 T cell receptor beta chains below, sequenced in a study of shared clonotypes between healthy human individuals. The data were produced by immunoSEQ multiplex PCR, yet TCRdb's version contains in-frame clones alone and is incomplete. The sample carries roughly 660,000 clones, about 90% recorded once. Sequencing was performed on memory CD8+ T cells from PBMCs. Subset meaning: CD45RO+ cells pooled with CCR7-negative TemRA cells. The origin of the receptors is a man aged 18 to 30 in good health. Some clones in this sample may be carry-over from other donors' samples.

The chain uses TRBV4-3 and TRBJ2-3; D not resolved. The CDR3 length is 14 residues. Trimming pared 0 bases from V and 0 bases from J, leaving 4 bases between. Germline values: CDR1 LGHNA, CDR2 YSLEER. This CDR3 reads CASSQDLSTDTQYF. CDR3 nucleotide sequence: TGCGCCAGCAGCCAAGATCTTAGCACAGATACGCAGTATTTT.

V usage is TRBV27 and J usage is TRBJ2-1; the match to TRBD2 covers 9 bases. Germline trimming cut 6 bases from V and 1 base from J; bases unmatched to any gene: 7. The CDR3 runs 16 residues. CDR1 is MNHEY and CDR2 is SMNVEV in the germline V gene (reference sequence). The CDR3 DNA reads TGTGCCAGCAGCCCGACTAGCGGTTGGTCCTACAATGAGCAGTTCTTC. It translates to CASSPTSGWSYNEQFF.

CDR3 in DNA: TGTGCCAGCAAACGACGGGGAAGCACAGATACGCAGTATTTT. Translation: CASKRRGSTDTQYF. The chain is built from TRBV7-8 and TRBJ2-3, with D possibly TRBD2 on 5 matching bases. Trimming removed 7 bases from V and 0 bases from J, with 11 bases in between. The CDR3 loop spans 14 amino acids. Germline V gives CDR1 SGHVS, CDR2 FQNEAQ.

This chain connects TRBV5-1 to TRBJ2-3, with 8 bases that match TRBD1. The germline CDR1 and CDR2 sequences are SGHRS and YFSETQ. J was trimmed by 2 bases and V by 1 base; bases with no gene match: 12. CDR3 length: 18 residues. The CDR3 nucleotides read TGCGCCAGCAGCTTGCCCCAAAGGACAGGGCCCCCCACAGATACGCAGTATTTT. Its protein is CASSLPQRTGPPTDTQYF.

V gene TRBV5-1 combines with J gene TRBJ1-1; no clear D. The V and J ends lost 0 bases and 0 bases respectively, with 12 bases between them. The CDR3 has 16 residues. From germline, CDR1 is SGHRS and CDR2 YFSETQ. As DNA, the CDR3 is TGCGCCAGCAGCTTGGGAGGGAGGGAAGTGAACACTGAAGCTTTCTTT. Protein: CASSLGGREVNTEAFF.

V gene TRBV4-1 combines with J gene TRBJ2-5; 10 bases line up with TRBD2. Germline lookup yields CDR1 MGHRA and CDR2 YSYEKL. The ends lost 3 bases at V and 3 bases at J; junction bases unmatched: 4. The CDR3 extends over 15 amino acids. The CDR3 DNA follows: TGCGCCAGCAGCCAGGCTAGCGGGAGCAAAGAGACCCAGTACTTC. This translates into CASSQASGSKETQYF.

This sequence joins TRBV30 and TRBJ1-1; 7 bases map to TRBD1. Germline values: CDR1 GTSNPN, CDR2 SVGIG (reference sequence). V was pared by 2 bases and J by 1 base, with 4 bases of the junction left unmatched. This CDR3 contains 14 residues. The chain's CDR3 is CAWSTQGENTEAFF. The CDR3 DNA reads as TGTGCCTGGAGTACCCAGGGGGAGAACACTGAAGCTTTCTTT. Together with reference TRBV30 and TRBJ1-1, the CDR3 gives the full variable domain: SQTIHQWPATLVQPVGSPLSLECTVEGTSNPNLYWYRQAAGRGLQLLFYSVGIGQISSEVPQNLSASRPQDRQFILSSKKLLLSDSGFYLCAWSTQGENTEAFFGQGTRLTVV.

V is TRBV14 and J is TRBJ1-1, with D perhaps TRBD1 (5 bases). The CDR3 spans 18 residues. V dropped 3 bases and J dropped 0 bases, with 20 bases sitting between them. Germline CDR1 and CDR2: SGHDN and FVKESK. The CDR3 sequence: CASSHPPGGEGVNTEAFF. The CDR3 DNA reads as TGTGCCAGCAGCCACCCCCCGGGGGGGGAAGGAGTGAACACTGAAGCTTTCTTT.

The chain employs TRBV28 and TRBJ2-7; the match to TRBD2 covers 7 bases. With 3 bases clipped from V and 7 bases from J, the junction kept 21 bases outside the gene matches. The CDR3 totals 18 residues. Looked up from germline, CDR1 is MDHEN and CDR2 is SYDVKM. CDR3 sequence reads: CASSFLAPGGLARKEQYF. Written as DNA, the CDR3 is TGTGCCAGCAGTTTCTTAGCCCCGGGGGGATTGGCGAGGAAGGAGCAGTACTTC.

The V and J genes are TRBV11-3 and TRBJ2-1; TRBD2 matches at 11 bases. After removal of 2 bases from V and 7 bases from J, the junction contained 7 bases not matched to a gene. The CDR3 is 16 amino acids. Germline CDR1 reads SGHNT; CDR2 reads YENEEA. The CDR3 region is CASSLPTSGSRNEQFF. The DNA of the CDR3 is TGTGCCAGCAGCTTACCTACTAGCGGGAGTCGGAATGAGCAGTTCTTC.

The V call is TRBV19, the J call TRBJ1-5; D remains unclear. V gave up 3 bases and J gave up 7 bases, with 13 bases separating them. CDR1 and CDR2 from the germline V gene are LNHDA and SQIVND (reference sequence). This CDR3 spans 14 amino acids. The CDR3 nucleotides read TGTGCCAGTAGTATTGCGAGACTTGGGCAGCCCCAGCATTTT. It yields the protein CASSIARLGQPQHF.

The chain employs TRBV9 and TRBJ2-3; D uncertain. This CDR3 has 15 amino acids. Deletions cut 2 bases from V and 0 bases from J, with 10 bases between. CDR1 and CDR2 from the germline V gene are SGDLS and YYNGEE. The CDR3 bases are TGTGCCAGCAGCGTCGGAGCCCGGAGCACAGATACGCAGTATTTT. Encoded protein: CASSVGARSTDTQYF.

The rearrangement uses TRBV28 and TRBJ2-3; 12 bases align to TRBD2. Germline V gene lookup returns CDR1 MDHEN and CDR2 SYDVKM. V lost 7 bases to trimming and J lost 2 bases; unmatched junction nucleotides: 13. The CDR3 has 18 residues. The CDR3 sequence: CASNAPGLAGKFTDTQYF. CDR3 coding DNA: TGTGCCAGCAACGCCCCTGGACTAGCGGGGAAATTCACAGATACGCAGTATTTT.

The chain joins TRBV11-2 to TRBJ2-7, with unresolved D. This CDR3 has 15 amino acids. V lost 4 bases, J lost 4 bases, and 17 bases lay in between. Germline V gives CDR1 SGHAT, CDR2 FQNNGV. CDR3 loop: CASSSHGLGEYEQYF. The CDR3 coding sequence is TGTGCCAGCAGCTCCCACGGTCTAGGCGAATACGAGCAGTACTTC.

This clone was counted a single time. The gene calls are TRBV6-1 and TRBJ2-7, with 9 bases lining up with TRBD1. The CDR3 contains 15 residues. V trimming: 4 bases; J trimming: 3 bases; junction bases outside the gene matches: 7. Germline-derived CDR1 and CDR2 are MNHNS and SASEGT. CDR3 sequence reads: CASSATGTGIYEQYF. The DNA for the CDR3 is TGTGCCAGCAGTGCGACCGGGACAGGGATCTACGAGCAGTACTTC.

The genes are TRBV7-9 and TRBJ2-1; D ambiguous. The germline CDR1 and CDR2 sequences are SEHNR and FQNEAQ (reference sequence). Trimming stripped 11 bases from V and 13 bases from J, with 18 bases between. This CDR3 is 11 amino acids long. CDR3: CAVPSGPLQFF. DNA for the CDR3: TGTGCCGTCCCCTCGGGCCCCCTCCAGTTCTTC. The entire variable domain, with the rest obtained from reference TRBV7-9 and TRBJ2-1, is as follows: DTGVSQNPRHKITKRGQNVTFRCDPISEHNRLYWYRQTLGQGPEFLTYFQNEAQLEKSRLLSDRFSAERPKGSFSTLEIQRTEQGDSAMYLCAVPSGPLQFFGPGTRLTVL.

This chain links TRBV27 with TRBJ2-1, with a weak D call TRBD1 (6 bases). Trimming shortened V by 4 bases and J by 5 bases, and 24 bases separated the two germline ends. CDR1 is MNHEY and CDR2 is SMNVEV in the germline V gene (reference sequence). CDR3 size: 18 residues. CDR3 nucleotides: TGTGCCAGCAGTTCAACACTAACAGGGTTTCGGAGGAACAATGAGCAGTTCTTC. Its translation: CASSSTLTGFRRNNEQFF.

The chain employs TRBV7-9 and TRBJ1-1, with D possibly TRBD1 on 6 matching bases. Trimming stripped 5 bases from V and 1 base from J, with 20 bases between. CDR1 SEHNR and CDR2 FQNEAQ come from the germline V gene (reference sequence). The length of the CDR3 is 17 residues. This CDR3 reads CASSPIGDTTGNTEAFF. As DNA, the CDR3 is TGTGCCAGCAGCCCTATCGGGGACACCACCGGGAACACTGAAGCTTTCTTT.

The V gene is TRBV13, the J gene TRBJ2-1; 10 bases align to TRBD2. With 4 bases clipped from V and 8 bases from J, the junction kept 8 bases outside the gene matches. The germline V gene encodes CDR1 PRHDT and CDR2 FYEKMQ (reference sequence). This CDR3 spans 15 amino acids. CDR3 DNA: TGTGCCAGCAGCTCAGGTGGACTAGCGGAGGATGAGCAGTTCTTC. Protein product: CASSSGGLAEDEQFF.

The chain is built from TRBV12-5 and TRBJ1-1; D possibly corresponds to TRBD1 (6 bases). The CDR3 covers 17 residues. CDR1 and CDR2 (germline): LGHNT, FRNRAP. V was cut by 2 bases and J by 2 bases, with 18 bases left in between. The CDR3 spells CASGLKPYRVRNTEAFF. The CDR3 coding sequence is TGTGCTAGTGGTTTGAAACCCTACAGGGTAAGAAACACTGAAGCTTTCTTT.

The V gene is TRBV7-9, the J gene TRBJ2-7; D is unclear. This CDR3 contains 12 residues. V dropped 5 bases and J dropped 2 bases, with 7 bases sitting between them. Germline CDR1 and CDR2: SEHNR and FQNEAQ (reference sequence). CDR3 sequence: CASSPPAYEQYF. In nucleotides, the CDR3 is TGTGCCAGCAGCCCGCCAGCCTACGAGCAGTACTTC. Full variable domain (rest looked up from reference TRBV7-9 and TRBJ2-7): DTGVSQNPRHKITKRGQNVTFRCDPISEHNRLYWYRQTLGQGPEFLTYFQNEAQLEKSRLLSDRFSAERPKGSFSTLEIQRTEQGDSAMYLCASSPPAYEQYFGPGTRLTVT.

Of note for this clone: At one of its ends the junction is not consistent with the germline gene, which may arise from a read error. This chain links TRBV5-1 with TRBJ2-7, with D possibly being TRBD2 (6 bases). The CDR3 sequence is 16 residues long. CDR1 and CDR2 from the germline V gene are SGHRS and YFSETQ. CDR3 sequence: CASSLAKVAGTYEQCF. CDR3 DNA: TGCGCCAGCAGCTTGGCAAAAGTGGCGGGAACCTACGAGCAGTGCTTC.

This chain links TRBV5-6 with TRBJ2-7; 7 bases are a match to TRBD1. The J segment lost 5 bases and the V segment lost 0 bases, leaving 5 bases of the junction unmatched. Germline CDR1 is SGHDT and CDR2 is YYEEEE. This CDR3 contains 14 residues. CDR3 region: CASSLDRGFHEQYF. The CDR3 DNA reads as TGTGCCAGCAGCTTGGACAGGGGCTTCCACGAGCAGTACTTC.

V gene TRBV27 combines with J gene TRBJ2-5, with a weak D call TRBD2 (6 bases). This CDR3 spans 14 amino acids. The ends were cut back, 6 bases at V and 2 bases at J, with 13 bases in the middle. The germline V gene has CDR1 MNHEY and CDR2 SMNVEV (reference sequence). DNA for the CDR3: TGTGCCAGCAGAGTAGAACTAGCTCAAGAGACCCAGTACTTC. Translation gives CASRVELAQETQYF.

The chain is built from TRBV9 and TRBJ1-3; D perhaps matches TRBD1 (6 bases). The CDR3 has 14 amino acids. Deletions cut 3 bases from V and 4 bases from J, with 11 bases between. The germline CDR1 and CDR2 sequences are SGDLS and YYNGEE. The CDR3 sequence: CASSEQGQGNTIYF. CDR3 DNA: TGTGCCAGCAGCGAGCAGGGGCAGGGAAACACCATATATTTT.

This chain connects TRBV7-9 to TRBJ1-4; D perhaps matches TRBD1 (5 bases). The CDR3 contains 14 residues. Trimming cost V 3 bases and J 6 bases, with 11 bases left between them. Per germline, CDR1 SEHNR and CDR2 FQNEAQ (reference sequence). The CDR3 protein is CASSLGTTDEKLFF. The CDR3 region has the DNA TGTGCCAGCAGCTTGGGGACCACCGATGAAAAACTGTTTTTT. Combining the CDR3 with reference TRBV7-9 and TRBJ1-4 gives the whole variable domain DTGVSQNPRHKITKRGQNVTFRCDPISEHNRLYWYRQTLGQGPEFLTYFQNEAQLEKSRLLSDRFSAERPKGSFSTLEIQRTEQGDSAMYLCASSLGTTDEKLFFGSGTQLSVL.

The gene calls are TRBV7-3 and TRBJ2-7; D gene ambiguous. The germline V gene has CDR1 SGHTA and CDR2 FQGTGA. Trimming left V 5 bases short and J 4 bases short, with 12 bases between. This CDR3 is 13 amino acids long. CDR3 sequence: CASSESGGYEQYF. DNA of the CDR3: TGTGCCAGCAGCGAATCTGGCGGTTACGAGCAGTACTTC. Drawing the rest from reference TRBV7-3 and TRBJ2-7, the complete variable domain is GAGVSQTPSNKVTEKGKYVELRCDPISGHTALYWYRQSLGQGPEFLIYFQGTGAADDSGLPNDRFFAVRPEGSVSTLKIQRTERGDSAVYLCASSESGGYEQYFGPGTRLTVT.